This TCR beta chain came from a study of early T cells in non-severe SARS-CoV-2 infection. Study outcomes and limitations: VDJdb matching skewed toward anti-spike CD8 responses, missing private and CD4 specificities.

Germline CDR1 DFQATT, CDR2 SNEGSKA (reference sequence). This CDR3 region has 14 residues. V lost 4 bases to trimming and J lost 5 bases; unmatched junction nucleotides: 7. TCRdb reanalysed the 5' RACE reads using MiXCR and keeps one entry per CDR3 protein. The table records roughly 20,000 distinct CDR3 sequences, 4.8% of them present only once. Turning to this clonotype: Its antigen remains unidentified.

This chain joins TRBV20-1 and TRBJ2-1; 8 positions match TRBD2. The sequence came from an adult who was a healthcare worker with PCR-confirmed SARS-CoV-2 infection or an uninfected control (not recorded which). Material: whole blood. CDR3 amino acids: CSAKKNGRDNEQFF. The CDR3 DNA sequence: TGCAGTGCTAAAAAGAACGGGAGGGACAATGAGCAGTTCTTC.